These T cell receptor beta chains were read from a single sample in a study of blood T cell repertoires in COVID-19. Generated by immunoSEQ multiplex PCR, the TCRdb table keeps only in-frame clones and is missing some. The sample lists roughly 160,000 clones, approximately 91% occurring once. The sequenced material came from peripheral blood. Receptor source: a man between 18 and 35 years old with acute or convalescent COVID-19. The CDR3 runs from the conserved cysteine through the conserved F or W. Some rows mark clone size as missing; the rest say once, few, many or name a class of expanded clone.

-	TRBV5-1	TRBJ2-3	CASGLAGEDTQYF
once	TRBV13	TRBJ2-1	CASSPQRGPGTKQFF
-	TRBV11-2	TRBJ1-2	CASSSLAVSGTGGNGYTF
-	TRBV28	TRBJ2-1	CASSKSGGAYNEQFF
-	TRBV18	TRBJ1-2	CASSPGSAGEYGYTF
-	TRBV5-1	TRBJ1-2	CASSLGTSLSYGYTF
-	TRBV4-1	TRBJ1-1	CASSQEPTRGAENTEAFF
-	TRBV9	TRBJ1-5	CASSPRPAEPQHF
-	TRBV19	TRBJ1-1	CASSTPWGTQDTEAFF
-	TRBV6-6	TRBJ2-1	CASSSYSGRNNEQFF
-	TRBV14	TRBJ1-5	CASPGQPQHF
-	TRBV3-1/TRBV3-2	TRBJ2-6	CASSQDGWGTGEKPGANVLTF
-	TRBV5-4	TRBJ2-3	CASSGGTSGGNTDTQYF
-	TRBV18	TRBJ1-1	CASSWDNVPEAFF
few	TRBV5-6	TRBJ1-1	CASSGLTGPNTEAFF
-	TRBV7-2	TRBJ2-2	CASSLPAGGQNGTGELFF
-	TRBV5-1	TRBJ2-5	CASRGGQETQYF
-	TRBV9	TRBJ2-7	CASSVRDLQFYEQYF
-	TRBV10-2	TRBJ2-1	CASNPGQGPAWEFF
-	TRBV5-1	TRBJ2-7	CASSLEGFNSYEQYF
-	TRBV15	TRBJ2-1	CATSRDLGGRVNEQFF
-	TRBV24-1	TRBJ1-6	CATRTGQSSYNSPLHF
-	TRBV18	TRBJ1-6	CASSQDRNNSPLHF
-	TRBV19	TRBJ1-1	CASSTRVNTEAFF
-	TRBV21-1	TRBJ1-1	CASSTRGGPMNTEAFF
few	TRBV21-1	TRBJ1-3	CASSPRAGTSGNTIYF
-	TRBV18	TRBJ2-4	CASSPDRRLSKNIQYF
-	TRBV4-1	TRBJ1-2	CASSGWESYTF
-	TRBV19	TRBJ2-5	CASSISSGGEIQETQYF
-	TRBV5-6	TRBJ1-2	CASSSQGGQGTNYGYTF
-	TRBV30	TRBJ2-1	CAWSGRGGAVNNEQFF
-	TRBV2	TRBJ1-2	CASSEPIGGGLDFNYGYTF
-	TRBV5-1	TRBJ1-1	CASSLEGTIEAFF
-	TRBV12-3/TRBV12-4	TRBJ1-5	CASSLGQQPQHF
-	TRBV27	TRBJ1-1	CASSLKGLDRDTEAFF
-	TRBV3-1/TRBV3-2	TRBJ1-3	CASSQDSWGGGAGNTIYF
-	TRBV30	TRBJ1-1	CAWDIGRGYTEAFF
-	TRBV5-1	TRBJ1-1	CASRSGLNTEAFF
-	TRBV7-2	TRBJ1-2	CASSMDRGGYGYTF
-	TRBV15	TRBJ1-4	CATKQGGEKLFF
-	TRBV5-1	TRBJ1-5	CASSFGTDSNQPQHF
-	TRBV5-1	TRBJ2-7	CASSLVAGASYEQYF
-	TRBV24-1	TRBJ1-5	CATSDSQTPPRFSNQPQHF
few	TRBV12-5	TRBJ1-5	CASGQGFSNQPQHF
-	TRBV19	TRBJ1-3	CASSARTGGSGNTIYF
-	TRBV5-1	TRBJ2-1	CASSFSRSSYNEQFF
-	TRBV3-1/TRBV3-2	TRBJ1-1	CASSHSRGTEAFF